Each of the 30 T cell receptor beta chains below was sequenced from the same sample in a study of blood T cell repertoires in COVID-19. Clones were sequenced by immunoSEQ multiplex PCR, and TCRdb holds only the in-frame ones, with some missing. In the table there are approximately 150,000 clones, 70% to 85% of which are singletons. Sequenced: peripheral blood. The receptors were gathered from an elderly woman with acute or convalescent COVID-19.

This rearrangement joins TRBV7-2 to TRBJ2-2; D not certain. Looked up from germline, CDR1 is SGHTA and CDR2 is FQGNSA. The CDR3 has 13 amino acids. V was clipped by 5 bases and J by 3 bases, with 7 bases between them. Here the CDR3 DNA reads TGTGCCAGCAGCCCCAGTTACACCGGGGAGCTGTTTTTT. This codes for CASSPSYTGELFF.

J is TRBJ2-1 and V is TRBV11-2, with 12 bases aligning to TRBD2. With 6 bases clipped from V and 5 bases from J, the junction kept 8 bases outside the gene matches. The CDR3 extends over 16 amino acids. In germline, CDR1 is SGHAT, CDR2 FQNNGV. Here the CDR3 reads CASRETSGGSHNEQFF. DNA of the CDR3: TGTGCCAGCAGGGAAACTAGCGGGGGGTCTCACAATGAGCAGTTCTTC.

The genes are TRBV7-2 and TRBJ2-7, with 7 bases fitting TRBD1. CDR3 length: 15 amino acids. V was clipped by 5 bases and J by 7 bases; unmatched bases: 14. The germline V gene encodes CDR1 SGHTA and CDR2 FQGNSA. The CDR3 is CASSPGQVVGWEQYF. For the CDR3, the DNA is TGTGCCAGCAGCCCAGGACAGGTCGTTGGCTGGGAGCAGTACTTC.

This clone was found once. The rearrangement uses TRBV18 and TRBJ1-1; 7 bases agree with TRBD1. Germline trimming cut 4 bases from V and 1 base from J; bases unmatched to any gene: 6. The CDR3 totals 15 residues. Germline CDR1 reads KGHSH; CDR2 reads LQKENI. The CDR3 reads CASSRLGQSNTEAFF. The CDR3 region has the DNA TGTGCCAGCTCACGCCTGGGACAGTCGAACACTGAAGCTTTCTTT.

This clone was detected once. The gene calls are TRBV5-1 and TRBJ2-1; TRBD2 is a possible D gene (6 bases). The CDR3 extends over 12 amino acids. V was pared by 4 bases and J by 8 bases, with 10 bases between. CDR1 SGHRS and CDR2 YFSETQ come from the germline V gene. CDR3 nucleotide sequence: TGCGCCAGCAGCCCGGAGGGGTATGAGCAGTTCTTC. This codes for CASSPEGYEQFF.

The chain carries TRBV7-2 and TRBJ2-7; 8 positions agree with TRBD2. The CDR3 has 15 residues. V lost 1 base, J lost 1 base, and 3 bases stayed unmatched. Germline V lookup: CDR1 SGHTA, CDR2 FQGNSA. The chain's CDR3 is CASSLGLARSYEQYF. The CDR3, as DNA: TGTGCCAGCAGCTTAGGACTAGCGAGGTCCTACGAGCAGTACTTC. The full variable domain, completed using reference TRBV7-2 and TRBJ2-7, is GAGVSQSPSNKVTEKGKDVELRCDPISGHTALYWYRQSLGQGLEFLIYFQGNSAPDKSGLPSDRFSAERTGGSVSTLTIQRTQQEDSAVYLCASSLGLARSYEQYFGPGTRLTVT.

V gene TRBV29-1 combines with J gene TRBJ2-1; TRBD2 agrees at 7 bases. Unmatched junction bases numbered 5, after V lost 8 bases and J lost 4 bases. The CDR3 runs to 12 residues. From germline, CDR1 is SQVTM and CDR2 ANQGSEA. The CDR3 region has the DNA TGCAGCTTGGCTAGCGGTTACAATGAGCAGTTCTTC. Its protein product is CSLASGYNEQFF.

The chain employs TRBV18 and TRBJ1-6; D unclear. From germline, CDR1 is KGHSH and CDR2 LQKENI. Trimming stripped 3 bases from V and 0 bases from J, with 12 bases between. The CDR3 contains 17 residues. The CDR3 protein is CASSPGGPSSYNSPLHF. Written as DNA, the CDR3 is TGTGCCAGCTCACCTGGAGGGCCGAGCTCCTATAATTCACCCCTCCACTTT.

The chain couples TRBV24-1 to TRBJ2-3, with 12 nucleotides matching TRBD2. V trimming: 6 bases; J trimming: 0 bases; junction bases outside the gene matches: 9. Germline V lookup: CDR1 KGHDR, CDR2 SFDVKD. The CDR3 loop spans 18 amino acids. The CDR3 spells CATSLLTSGRASTDTQYF. CDR3 nucleotide sequence: TGTGCCACCAGTCTCCTGACTAGCGGGAGAGCTAGCACAGATACGCAGTATTTT.

The chain has TRBV9 and TRBJ2-1, with D uncertain. The CDR3 sequence is 14 residues long. Per the germline V gene, CDR1 is SGDLS and CDR2 is YYNGEE. Trimming left V 3 bases short and J 3 bases short, with 10 bases between. The CDR3 sequence is CASSERPHYNEQFF. The CDR3 DNA is TGTGCCAGCAGCGAGCGACCTCACTACAATGAGCAGTTCTTC.

The rearrangement uses TRBV5-1 and TRBJ2-6, with D possibly being TRBD1 (6 bases). This CDR3 is 14 amino acids long. In germline, CDR1 is SGHRS, CDR2 YFSETQ. Trimming removed 3 bases from V and 2 bases from J, with 6 bases in between. The DNA for the CDR3 is TGCGCCAGCAGCTGGGGGCCTGGGGCCAACGTCCTGACTTTC. This gives the protein CASSWGPGANVLTF. Together with reference TRBV5-1 and TRBJ2-6, the CDR3 gives the full variable domain: KAGVTQTPRYLIKTRGQQVTLSCSPISGHRSVSWYQQTPGQGLQFLFEYFSETQRNKGNFPGRFSGRQFSNSRSEMNVSTLELGDSALYLCASSWGPGANVLTFGAGSRLTVL.

Remarks on this clone: This CDR3 is also generated by other DNA sequences in the sample. The CDR3 nucleotides read TGTGCCAGCTCAGAGAGGACAGGGGGCGGCGAGCAGTACTTC. Residues: CASSERTGGGEQYF. The J gene is TRBJ2-7, the V gene TRBV18; TRBD1 matches 11 bases. J gave up 6 bases and V 5 bases, and 6 bases lay outside the gene matches. CDR3 length equals 14 residues. Germline V CDR1 and CDR2: KGHSH, LQKENI.

This clone appeared a single time. The rearrangement uses TRBV5-1 and TRBJ2-3, with 7 bases identical to TRBD2. The CDR3 is 15 amino acids. After removal of 7 bases from V and 4 bases from J, the junction contained 12 bases not matched to a gene. Germline V gives CDR1 SGHRS, CDR2 YFSETQ. The CDR3: CASAPAGDIADTQYF. The CDR3 bases are TGCGCCAGCGCCCCGGCGGGGGATATCGCAGATACGCAGTATTTT.

The CDR3: CSASRQGAGGFREQFF. Written as DNA, the CDR3 is TGCAGTGCGAGTCGACAGGGGGCCGGGGGGTTTCGTGAGCAGTTCTTC. J is TRBJ2-1 and V is TRBV20-1; 10 bases line up with TRBD1. Germline V lookup: CDR1 DFQATT, CDR2 SNEGSKA (reference sequence). The CDR3 spans 16 residues. Trimming at V came to 6 bases and at J to 9 bases, leaving 17 bases not matched to a gene.

The chain joins TRBV30 to TRBJ1-2, with 12 bases lining up with TRBD1. The CDR3 totals 15 residues. The germline V gene has CDR1 GTSNPN and CDR2 SVGIG (reference sequence). V dropped 1 base and J dropped 7; count of bases not matched to a gene: 7. The CDR3 sequence is CAWSAGDRGPAGYTF. CDR3 in DNA: TGTGCCTGGAGTGCCGGGGACAGGGGGCCTGCTGGCTACACCTTC.

This chain joins TRBV30 and TRBJ1-6; weak D call: TRBD1 (6 bases). Trimming stripped 1 base from V and 3 bases from J, with 10 bases between. The CDR3 length is 15 residues. The germline gives CDR1 GTSNPN, CDR2 SVGIG (reference sequence). The CDR3 loop is CAWSGPGHYNSPLHF. The DNA of the CDR3 is TGTGCCTGGAGTGGCCCGGGACACTATAATTCACCCCTCCACTTT.

The chain carries TRBV2 and TRBJ1-6, with D maybe TRBD1 (5 bases). V dropped 2 bases and J dropped 9 bases, with 11 bases sitting between them. The germline CDR1 and CDR2 sequences are SNHLY and FYNNEI. The CDR3 sequence is 14 residues long. The CDR3 sequence: CASSEYRSSSPLHF. For the CDR3, the DNA is TGTGCCAGCAGTGAATACAGGTCGTCTTCACCCCTCCACTTT.

The sample holds one count of this clone. The chain carries TRBV3-1 (or the pseudogene TRBV3-2) and TRBJ2-2, with TRBD2 as a possible D gene (5 bases). V lost 3 bases and J 4 bases, leaving 12 bases between the germline ends. This CDR3 is 15 amino acids long. CDR1 and CDR2 (germline): LGHDT, YNNKEL (reference sequence). The CDR3 DNA reads TGTGCCAGCAGCCAGAGGCTAGCCGGCACCGGGGAGCTGTTTTTT. Translated, it gives CASSQRLAGTGELFF.

This clone has only a few counts. The genes are TRBV4-1 and TRBJ1-1; a possible D gene is TRBD1 (6 bases). The germline V gene encodes CDR1 MGHRA and CDR2 YSYEKL. Trimming left V 2 bases short and J 9 bases short, with 16 bases between. The CDR3 totals 14 residues. CDR3 DNA sequence: TGCGCCAGCAGCCAACCCCTGGACAGAGGACAAGCTTTCTTT. Translation gives CASSQPLDRGQAFF.

This rearrangement joins TRBV14 to TRBJ2-2; tentative D call: TRBD1 (6 bases). CDR1 SGHDN and CDR2 FVKESK come from the germline V gene. Trimming took 6 bases from V and 9 from J, leaving 11 bases between them. CDR3 size: 12 residues. The CDR3 region is CASSPQGWELFF. CDR3 DNA: TGTGCCAGCAGTCCACAGGGTTGGGAGCTGTTTTTT.

This clone was counted a few times. The chain recombines TRBV9 with TRBJ1-5; TRBD1 aligns across 7 bases. The length of the CDR3 is 15 residues. Per the germline V gene, CDR1 is SGDLS and CDR2 is YYNGEE. V lost 4 bases, J lost 1 base, and 5 bases stayed unmatched. The CDR3 nucleotides are TGTGCCAGCAGCACCGGGACAGAAAGCAATCAGCCCCAGCATTTT. Its translation is CASSTGTESNQPQHF.

V is TRBV29-1 and J is TRBJ2-1; 11 positions match TRBD2. The V and J ends lost 7 bases and 1 base, in that order; junction bases with no gene match: 6. There are 15 residues in the CDR3. The germline V gene has CDR1 SQVTM and CDR2 ANQGSEA. CDR3: CSGTLAGGSYNEQFF. The CDR3 region has the DNA TGCAGCGGAACTCTAGCGGGAGGATCCTACAATGAGCAGTTCTTC.

This clone has just one count. The rearrangement uses TRBV2 and TRBJ2-3; D is uncertain. Germline CDR1 SNHLY, CDR2 FYNNEI. The CDR3 runs to 14 residues. V was shortened by 3 bases and J by 0 bases, with 7 bases between the two germline ends. As DNA, the CDR3 is TGTGCCAGCAGTGAGCAGACTAGCACAGATACGCAGTATTTT. It yields the protein CASSEQTSTDTQYF.

The chain is built from TRBV6-2 or TRBV6-3 and TRBJ1-2; TRBD1 aligns across 8 bases. CDR1 MNHEY and CDR2 SVGEGT come from the germline V gene. Trimming at V came to 6 bases and at J to 3 bases, leaving 12 bases not matched to a gene. CDR3 size: 16 residues. The CDR3 is CASSRPTGAPDYGYTF. CDR3 nucleotides: TGTGCCAGCAGCCGTCCGACAGGGGCCCCTGACTATGGCTACACCTTC.

The J gene is TRBJ1-5, the V gene TRBV13; a possible D gene is TRBD1 (5 bases). CDR3 length: 15 residues. Germline-derived CDR1 and CDR2 are PRHDT and FYEKMQ (reference sequence). Deletions cut 2 bases from V and 1 base from J, with 9 bases between. In nucleotides, the CDR3 is TGTGCCAGCAGCTTAAGGGGTTACAGCAATCAGCCCCAGCATTTT. Its protein is CASSLRGYSNQPQHF.

The rearrangement links TRBV19 to TRBJ2-7, with TRBD2 identical over 13 bases. J gave up 4 bases and V 5 bases, and 11 bases lay outside the gene matches. The CDR3 runs 17 residues. CDR1 LNHDA and CDR2 SQIVND come from the germline V gene (reference sequence). CDR3 amino acids: CASSLRTSGSPTYEQYF. The CDR3 DNA follows: TGTGCCAGTAGTCTACGGACTAGCGGGAGTCCGACTTACGAGCAGTACTTC.

J is TRBJ2-1 and V is TRBV6-5; 7 nucleotides agree with TRBD2. The germline gives CDR1 MNHEY, CDR2 SVGAGI. The CDR3 loop spans 15 amino acids. V gave up 6 bases and J gave up 3 bases; unmatched junction bases: 8. CDR3 nucleotides: TGTGCCAGCAGCTTCGGCGGGACTATCTACAATGAGCAGTTCTTC. This codes for CASSFGGTIYNEQFF.

The rearrangement links TRBV30 to TRBJ1-1, with 11 bases lining up with TRBD1. Germline trimming cut 1 base from V and 5 bases from J; bases unmatched to any gene: 3. Germline assignment: CDR1 GTSNPN and CDR2 SVGIG (reference sequence). CDR3 length: 14 residues. CDR3 residues: CAWSGDRGETEAFF. DNA of the CDR3: TGTGCCTGGAGTGGGGACAGGGGGGAGACTGAAGCTTTCTTT.

This clone was seen a single time. The chain combines TRBV5-4 with TRBJ2-7, with TRBD1 matching 9 bases. This CDR3 contains 15 residues. Germline CDR1 reads SGHNT; CDR2 reads YYREEE (reference sequence). Trimming removed 0 bases from V and 1 base from J; junction bases left unmatched: 2. The CDR3 spells CASSLGDRASYEQYF. In DNA, the CDR3 is TGTGCCAGCAGCTTGGGGGACAGGGCTTCCTACGAGCAGTACTTC.

The chain couples TRBV6-2 or TRBV6-3 to TRBJ1-5; D gene uncertain. From germline, CDR1 is MNHEY and CDR2 SVGEGT. The CDR3 loop spans 12 amino acids. Trimming removed 6 bases at V and 9 bases at J, with 12 bases between. The CDR3 here is CASSPVPRPQHF. In nucleotides, the CDR3 is TGTGCCAGCAGCCCAGTTCCCAGGCCCCAGCATTTT.